Following are 20 T cell receptor beta chains from one sample sequenced in a study of neurological immune-mediated disorders. Each CDR3 protein gets one entry after TCRdb re-called the 5' RACE reads with MiXCR. In the table there are some 65,000 distinct CDR3 sequences, more than 3.5% of which are singletons. The sequenced material came from PBMCs. Every receptor here comes from a man aged 50-59 years with multiple sclerosis.

The chain is built from TRBV20-1 and TRBJ2-5; perhaps D is TRBD1 or TRBD2 (5 bases each). The length of the CDR3 is 15 residues. The germline gives CDR1 DFQATT, CDR2 SNEGSKA (reference sequence). Trimming stripped 6 bases from V and 1 base from J, with 18 bases between. The CDR3 is CSALRGAGSQETQYF. Here the CDR3 DNA reads TGCAGTGCCCTACGAGGAGCAGGGAGCCAAGAGACCCAGTACTTC.

This clonotype appeared many times. The V call is TRBV6-5, the J call TRBJ1-1; D is unresolved. This CDR3 has 13 residues. V was pared by 3 bases and J by 8 bases, with 13 bases between. Germline CDR1 and CDR2: MNHEY and SVGAGI. CDR3 residues: CASSYMGSMEAFF. In DNA form, the CDR3 reads TGTGCCAGCAGTTATATGGGGTCTATGGAAGCTTTCTTT.

As concerns this clonotype: The junction shows a germline mismatch at one end, possibly a read error. This chain uses TRBV3-1 with TRBJ1-5; D is unresolved. This CDR3 is built from 14 residues. Per germline, CDR1 LGHDT and CDR2 YNNKEL (reference sequence). This CDR3 is CASSSQYSNQPQNF. DNA of the CDR3: TGTGCCAGCAGCTCCCAATATAGCAATCAGCCCCAGAATTTT.

This clonotype has at least ten counts. The rearrangement joins TRBV28 to TRBJ2-7; TRBD1 agrees at 7 bases. V trimming: 8 bases; J trimming: 0 bases; junction bases outside the gene matches: 7. The CDR3 is 14 residues long. Germline V gives CDR1 MDHEN, CDR2 SYDVKM. CDR3 sequence: CASASGTVSYEQYV. DNA of the CDR3: TGTGCCAGCGCGTCCGGGACAGTCTCCTACGAGCAGTACGTC.

This clonotype was recorded many times. V gene TRBV15 combines with J gene TRBJ2-5; D is uncertain. V lost 0 bases to trimming and J lost 4 bases, with 15 bases between them. This CDR3 region has 16 residues. CDR1 is LNHNV, CDR2 YYDKDF, per germline (reference sequence). CDR3 in amino acids: CATSRDPLGGTETQYF. CDR3 in DNA: TGTGCCACCAGCAGAGATCCGTTGGGCGGTACAGAGACCCAGTACTTC. The full variable domain, in which reference TRBV15 and TRBJ2-5 provide the parts outside the CDR3, is DAMVIQNPRYQVTQFGKPVTLSCSQTLNHNVMYWYQQKSSQAPKLLFHYYDKDFNNEADTPDNFQSRRPNTSFCFLDIRSPGLGDTAMYLCATSRDPLGGTETQYFGPGTRLLVL.

This clonotype was recorded at least ten times. The chain joins TRBV11-2 to TRBJ1-2, with D perhaps TRBD1 (5 bases). This CDR3 is built from 12 residues. The germline V gene has CDR1 SGHAT and CDR2 FQNNGV. V was trimmed by 1 base and J by 8 bases, leaving 8 bases between them. The CDR3 protein is CASSLARVGYTF. CDR3 nucleotides: TGTGCCAGCAGCTTAGCCAGGGTCGGCTACACCTTC.

This clonotype was observed many times. The chain has TRBV5-1 and TRBJ1-1, with D perhaps matching TRBD1 (6 bases). Trimming pared 4 bases from V and 2 bases from J, leaving 15 bases between. The CDR3 has 15 amino acids. Germline V gives CDR1 SGHRS, CDR2 YFSETQ. The CDR3 region is CASSQQGGPNTEAFF. CDR3 coding DNA: TGCGCCAGCAGCCAACAGGGAGGCCCCAACACTGAAGCTTTCTTT.

J is TRBJ1-2 and V is TRBV12-3 or TRBV12-4; D gene ambiguous. This CDR3 contains 14 residues. V dropped 4 bases and J dropped 8 bases, with 17 bases sitting between them. CDR3 sequence: CASSWSETPLGYTF. The CDR3 region has the DNA TGTGCCAGCAGTTGGAGTGAAACCCCTTTGGGCTACACCTTC.

This clonotype came up many times. The chain recombines TRBV27 with TRBJ1-2; a weak D match, TRBD1 (5 bases). V lost 8 bases and J 0 bases, leaving 13 bases between the germline ends. The germline V gene encodes CDR1 MNHEY and CDR2 SMNVEV (reference sequence). The CDR3 sequence is 14 residues long. CDR3 sequence: CASQAGGANYGYTF. In nucleotides, the CDR3 is TGTGCCAGCCAGGCGGGGGGAGCTAACTATGGCTACACCTTC.

At least ten counts were recorded for this clonotype. As DNA, the CDR3 is TGCGCCAGCAGCTTGGACAGGGGGGCCCATGGCTACACCTTC. Residues: CASSLDRGAHGYTF. The chain links TRBV5-1 to TRBJ1-2, with 8 bases that match TRBD1. The V segment lost 0 bases and the J segment 6 bases; nucleotides outside the gene matches: 4. There are 14 residues in the CDR3. The germline gives CDR1 SGHRS, CDR2 YFSETQ.

This clonotype was observed many times. The CDR3 coding sequence is TGCGCCAGCAGCTTCCATGCCACAGATACGCAGTATTTT. This gives the protein CASSFHATDTQYF. The genes are TRBV5-1 and TRBJ2-3; no reliable D call. V shed 2 bases and J shed 2 bases, with 6 bases lying between them. Germline V gives CDR1 SGHRS, CDR2 YFSETQ. The CDR3 extends over 13 amino acids.

This clonotype occurred many times. The rearrangement uses TRBV5-1 and TRBJ2-1; D is unresolved. The germline V and J ends were trimmed by 1 base and 7 bases, with 12 bases remaining between them. Germline CDR1 and CDR2: SGHRS and YFSETQ. The CDR3 loop spans 14 amino acids. In DNA form, the CDR3 reads TGCGCCAGCAGCTTGAACATCCGGTCGAATGAGCAGTTCTTC. This sequence encodes CASSLNIRSNEQFF.

This clonotype was seen many times. The genes are TRBV7-2 and TRBJ2-4, with TRBD2 as a possible D gene (6 bases). From germline, CDR1 is SGHTA and CDR2 FQGNSA. Trimming cost V 6 bases and J 6 bases, with 15 bases left between them. The CDR3 has 14 amino acids. CDR3 DNA: TGTGCCAGCAGTTCTCGACTAGGGAGAAACATTCAGTACTTC. Translated: CASSSRLGRNIQYF.

V is TRBV7-6 and J is TRBJ1-1; D is unresolved. Germline V CDR1 and CDR2: SGHVS, FNYEAQ. V dropped 5 bases and J dropped 1 base, with 17 bases sitting between them. The length of the CDR3 is 16 residues. CDR3 DNA: TGTGCCAGCAGCCCAACGACCCGTCTCAAGAACACTGAAGCTTTCTTT. It encodes CASSPTTRLKNTEAFF.

This clonotype was found many times. The chain employs TRBV20-1 and TRBJ2-3; D may correspond to TRBD1 or TRBD2 (5 bases each). CDR1 and CDR2 (germline): DFQATT, SNEGSKA (reference sequence). V lost 1 base, J lost 0 bases, and 8 bases lay in between. The CDR3 contains 14 residues. The CDR3 coding sequence is TGCAGTGCTAGAGTCGGGGCTAGCACAGATACGCAGTATTTT. Amino acids: CSARVGASTDTQYF.

In this sample, this clonotype turned up many times. The chain joins TRBV29-1 to TRBJ1-3; a weak D match, TRBD1 (5 bases). The germline gives CDR1 SQVTM, CDR2 ANQGSEA. The CDR3 loop spans 14 amino acids. V shed 4 bases and J shed 0 bases, with 10 bases lying between them. The CDR3 nucleotides are TGCAGCGTTGTGGGACTGCTCTCTGGAAACACCATATATTTT. It codes for CSVVGLLSGNTIYF. Using reference TRBV29-1 and TRBJ1-3 for the parts outside the CDR3, the full variable domain is SAVISQKPSRDICQRGTSLTIQCQVDSQVTMMFWYRQQPGQSLTLIATANQGSEATYESGFVIDKFPISRPNLTFSTLTVSNMSPEDSSIYLCSVVGLLSGNTIYFGEGSWLTVV.

This clonotype was seen more than once but under ten times. The rearrangement links TRBV7-9 to TRBJ2-5; D is possibly TRBD1 (5 bases). Germline CDR1 and CDR2: SEHNR and FQNEAQ (reference sequence). V lost 0 bases to trimming and J lost 5 bases, with 10 bases between them. The CDR3 loop spans 14 amino acids. Here the CDR3 DNA reads TGTGCCAGCAGCTTAGCACAGGACCGGGAGACCCAGTACTTC. This sequence encodes CASSLAQDRETQYF.

This clonotype was observed many times. The rearrangement uses TRBV5-1 and TRBJ2-1, with D perhaps TRBD2 (6 bases). The CDR3 totals 16 residues. V lost 4 bases and J 7 bases, leaving 21 bases between the germline ends. Germline-derived CDR1 and CDR2 are SGHRS and YFSETQ. This CDR3 is CASSMLAARGMNEQFF. CDR3 DNA: TGCGCCAGCAGCATGCTTGCGGCGCGGGGAATGAATGAGCAGTTCTTC.

This clonotype was found a few times. The chain combines TRBV5-1 with TRBJ2-1, with TRBD1 identical over 10 bases. CDR3 length: 15 amino acids. CDR1 and CDR2 from the germline V gene are SGHRS and YFSETQ. Unmatched junction bases numbered 4, after V lost 0 bases and J lost 7 bases. The CDR3 DNA reads as TGCGCCAGCAGCTTGGGACAGGGGGCTGGTAATGAGCAGTTCTTC. Protein sequence: CASSLGQGAGNEQFF.

This clonotype was picked up many times. The chain combines TRBV20-1 with TRBJ1-2; D possibly corresponds to TRBD1 (6 bases). V gave up 5 bases and J gave up 4 bases, with 17 bases separating them. The germline V gene has CDR1 DFQATT and CDR2 SNEGSKA (reference sequence). The CDR3 is made up of 14 amino acids. The CDR3 coding sequence is TGCAGTGCTTTGGACAGCGGGCGGGGCTATGGCTACACCTTC. Protein product: CSALDSGRGYGYTF.